This T cell receptor (beta chain) was retrieved from a study of beta chain features in type 1 diabetes (dated by TCRdb to 2016 to 2019). Notes on the research overall: Mean age, gender distribution, total cell number and subset yield were not different between patients and healthy donors. Naive and central memory subsets were obtained from all 30 or so donors, but regulatory and stem cell-like memory subsets were isolated from only 8 patients and roughly eight healthy donors. A total of roughly 98,000,000 sorted cells were examined across all samples, and a strong correlation was observed between cell number per subset and RNA yield. The study compared the TCRB repertoires of sorted circulating CD4+ T cell subsets in recently diagnosed type 1 diabetes patients with those in matched healthy donors. The research as a whole found: A moderate but significant shortening of TCRB CDR3 length was observed in type 1 diabetes patients in all four CD4+ subsets. Because cDNA rather than genomic DNA was sequenced, highly expressing activated cells could have been over-represented, although no difference in activation and CD3 levels was found between groups. At VDJ recombination sites, patients with type 1 diabetes made fewer insertions and deleted more nucleotides, a pattern implying thymic rearrangement abnormalities. PCR might favor shorter templates, but patient and control samples were amplified and corrected together, so any skew would affect both groups equally. Naive, central memory and regulatory TCRB repertoires appeared to be more alike among patients than among healthy donors. Because the HLA sub-analyses included only small numbers of individuals, any influence of HLA type on TCRB rearrangement was left unresolved.

Turning to this clone: Its antigen target is currently unknown. No base-level quality is on record; no much larger clone is a single base apart.

CDR3 length: 12 amino acids, cysteine to phenylalanine. CDR3 DNA is the only sequence kept; it has 36 bases, read in frame from the first base. From the germline V gene, CDR1 is SGHRS and CDR2 is YFSETQ. V lost 2 bases and J lost 4 bases; the stretch between them is 5 bases long. The entire isolated RNA was reverse transcribed using the High Capacity cDNA Reverse Transcription Kit, and thus expressed TCRB transcripts were sequenced. For stem cell-like memory T cell samples, survey-depth immunoSEQ sequencing was used, averaging approximately 950,000 total reads per sample. Sorted cells were lysed in RLT buffer and RNA was extracted with DNase-treated RNeasy Micro or Mini kits, depending on cell number. To prevent cross-contamination, each cell subset was processed individually, whereas patient and healthy donor samples were processed jointly. TCRB sequences were amplified from cDNA with the immunoSEQ multiplex PCR, producing 87-bp fragments spanning the CDR3 region. Amplicons were sequenced on the Illumina HiSeq platform. As for the original processing: PCR bias was computationally corrected using synthetic template baselines, reads within Hamming distance 2 were collapsed, and singletons that could not be merged were discarded. Reads were aligned against IMGT to assign V, D and J genes, CDR3 length and insertions or deletions at six rearrangement sites. Within each subset, clonotype counts were normalized to sorted cell number, and only after that were true diversity and Gini coefficients computed with the tcR R package. Repertoire sharing was quantified using the overlap coefficient calculated on TCRB nucleotide sequences. TCRdb holds this immuneACCESS table with in-frame rearrangements only. Some clones are missing; in checked studies, unresolved V genes explain under half, and the rest has no known cause. V and J calls and clone size are those listed in that table; D and trimming were worked out from the DNA. The table for this sample lists some 100,000 clones; 40% of them were counted only once. The ten largest clones represent about 0.07% of the sample.

Each donor gave one peripheral blood draw, averaging approximately 110 mL, which was collected into heparinised tubes. A BD FACSAria II was used to sort naive, central memory, regulatory and stem cell-like memory CD4+ T cells with a panel that included CD45RO, CCR7, CD25, CD127, CD95 and CD27. Purity was above 95% for every sorted population. PBMCs were separated immediately by Lymphoprep density gradient centrifugation and were stained directly, without being cultured. So that batch effects would be minimized, each experiment stained and sorted samples in pairs, pairing one healthy donor with one patient.

The V and J genes are TRBV5-1 and TRBJ2-3, with the D gene call left open. The clonotype was recovered from a woman aged 18-35 years in good health. The sample taken for sequencing was stem cell memory CD4+ T cells from blood. The label giving this sample's cell subset or site can be read as: stem cell-like memory CD4+ T cells. CDR3 reads: CASSFRADTQYF. The nucleotides read TGCGCCAGCAGCTTTCGGGCAGATACGCAGTATTTT. With all but the CDR3 taken from the reference TRBV5-1 and TRBJ2-3 genes, the full variable domain is: KAGVTQTPRYLIKTRGQQVTLSCSPISGHRSVSWYQQTPGQGLQFLFEYFSETQRNKGNFPGRFSGRQFSNSRSEMNVSTLELGDSALYLCASSFRADTQYFGPGTRLTVL.